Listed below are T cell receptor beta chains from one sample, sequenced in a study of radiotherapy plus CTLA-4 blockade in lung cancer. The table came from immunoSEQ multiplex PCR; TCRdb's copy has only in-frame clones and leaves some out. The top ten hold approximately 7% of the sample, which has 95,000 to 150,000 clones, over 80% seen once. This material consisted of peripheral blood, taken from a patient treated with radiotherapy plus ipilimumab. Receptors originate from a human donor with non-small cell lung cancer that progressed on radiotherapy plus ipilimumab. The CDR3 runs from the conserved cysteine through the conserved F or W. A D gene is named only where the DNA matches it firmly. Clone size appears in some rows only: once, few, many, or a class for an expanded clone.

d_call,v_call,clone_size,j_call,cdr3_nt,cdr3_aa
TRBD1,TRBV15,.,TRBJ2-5,TGTGCCACCAGCAGAGAGGCAGGGGGCGAGACCCAGTACTTC,CATSREAGGETQYF
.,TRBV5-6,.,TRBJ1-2,TGTGCCAGCAGCTTGGGAGGTGGGGGCTGGGATGCTAACTATGGCTACACCTTC,CASSLGGGGWDANYGYTF
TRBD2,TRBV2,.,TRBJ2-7,TGTGCCAGCAGAGCCAGCGGGAGTAGCTACGAGCAGTACTTC,CASRASGSSYEQYF
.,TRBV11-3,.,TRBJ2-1,TGTGCCAGCAGCTTAGGACGCTCGGCAGCAAGCTACAATGAGCAGTTCTTC,CASSLGRSAASYNEQFF
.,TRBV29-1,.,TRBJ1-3,TGCAGCGGCCGATTAGGAAACACCATATATTTT,CSGRLGNTIYF
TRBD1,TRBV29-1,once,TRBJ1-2,TGCAGCGTAGATGACAGGGGGCGCCAGGATGGCTACACCTTC,CSVDDRGRQDGYTF
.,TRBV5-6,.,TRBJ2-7,TGTGCCAGCAGCTTACGGGCCTCCTACGAGCAGTACTTC,CASSLRASYEQYF
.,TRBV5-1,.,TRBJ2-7,TGCGCCAGCAGCACTAACAGGGCGGAGGACGAGCAGTACTTC,CASSTNRAEDEQYF
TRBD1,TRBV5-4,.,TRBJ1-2,TGTGCCAGCAGCTTGGTGGGACAGGATGTCGGCTACACCTTC,CASSLVGQDVGYTF
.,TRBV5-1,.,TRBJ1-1,TGCGCCAGCAGCTTGGCGGGCAGTATGAACACTGAAGCTTTCTTT,CASSLAGSMNTEAFF
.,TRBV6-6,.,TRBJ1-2,TGTGCCAGCAGTTACAAGGGGGGGGCGTATAACTATGGCTACACCTTC,CASSYKGGAYNYGYTF
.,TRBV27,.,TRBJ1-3,TGTGCCAGCAGTTTCCTACCCCCCTCTGGAAACACCATATATTTT,CASSFLPPSGNTIYF
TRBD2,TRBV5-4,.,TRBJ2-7,TGTGCCAGCAGCGTTACCGGGACTAGCTACGAGCAGTACTTC,CASSVTGTSYEQYF
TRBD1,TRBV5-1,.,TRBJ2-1,TGCGCCAGCAGCAACGGACAGGGGAGCAATGAGCAGTTCTTC,CASSNGQGSNEQFF
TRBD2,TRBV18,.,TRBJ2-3,TGTGCCAGCCTAGCGGGAGGAACAGATACGCAGTATTTT,CASLAGGTDTQYF
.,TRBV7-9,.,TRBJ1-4,TGTGCCAGCAGCTCGGGCCTCGGCCCTTTGACGCTGTTTTTT,CASSSGLGPLTLFF
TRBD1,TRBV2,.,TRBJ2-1,TGTGCCAGCAGTGGGACAGGGGGCGTCGGTGAGCAGTTCTTC,CASSGTGGVGEQFF
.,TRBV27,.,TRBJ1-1,TGTGCCAGCAACTCCCGACTCGCGAACACTGAAGCTTTCTTT,CASNSRLANTEAFF
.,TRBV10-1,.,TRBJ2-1,TGCGCCAGCAGTGAAATTTATGGTGAGCAGTTCTTC,CASSEIYGEQFF
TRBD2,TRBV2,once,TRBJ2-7,TGTGCCAGCAGCGCAGGACTAGCGGGAGGGTACGAGCAGTACTTC,CASSAGLAGGYEQYF
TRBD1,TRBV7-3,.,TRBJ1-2,TGTGCCAGCAGCTTCACAGGGGAATCTAACTATGGCTACACCTTC,CASSFTGESNYGYTF
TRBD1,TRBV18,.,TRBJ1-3,TGTGCCAGCTCCGAACAGGGGCTTGGAAACACCATATATTTT,CASSEQGLGNTIYF
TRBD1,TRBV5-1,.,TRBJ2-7,TGCGCCAGCAGCTTGGCGCTTACAGGGGGCCCCGGCGAGCAGTACTTC,CASSLALTGGPGEQYF